These 26 T cell receptor beta chains came from one sample sequenced in a study of T cells in Graves' hyperthyroidism and ophthalmopathy. RNA transcripts provided the source from which TCR beta CDR3 regions were amplified. TCR CDR3 underwent first-round RT-PCR with the HTBI primer set. TCRdb passed the multiplex PCR reads through MiXCR, listing each CDR3 protein once. The sample contains about 100,000 distinct CDR3 sequences, approximately 16% of which appear only once. The sequenced sample consisted of blood. The receptors come from a woman aged 45-59 years with Graves' hyperthyroidism.

This clonotype appeared many times. The V and J genes are TRBV2 and TRBJ2-2, with 7 nucleotides matching TRBD2. The CDR3 spans 15 residues. The germline CDR1 and CDR2 sequences are SNHLY and FYNNEI. With V trimmed by 6 bases and J by 1 base, 5 bases remained unmatched. CDR3 region: CASRRGELNTGELFF. In nucleotides, the CDR3 is TGTGCCAGCAGACGGGGGGAGCTGAACACCGGGGAGCTGTTTTTT.

This clonotype has ten or more counts. This rearrangement joins TRBV11-1 to TRBJ2-3, with TRBD1 identical over 8 bases. From germline, CDR1 is SGHAT and CDR2 FQDESV (reference sequence). The CDR3 runs to 14 residues. V lost 2 bases and J lost 3; bases outside the gene matches: 1. The CDR3, as DNA: TGTGCCAGCAGCTTACGACAGGGGACAGATACGCAGTATTTT. Translated: CASSLRQGTDTQYF.

The chain carries TRBV20-1 and TRBJ2-5; tentative D call: TRBD2 (6 bases). CDR1 DFQATT and CDR2 SNEGSKA come from the germline V gene (reference sequence). CDR3 length equals 13 residues. With 6 bases removed from V and 7 bases from J, the gap between germline ends came to 18 bases. The CDR3 DNA reads TGCAGTGCCAGACGGCTCGCGGGACTGACCCAGTACTTC. It translates to CSARRLAGLTQYF.

This clonotype occurred many times. The V and J genes are TRBV29-1 and TRBJ2-1, with 13 nucleotides matching TRBD2. Germline loops: CDR1 SQVTM, CDR2 ANQGSEA. The length of the CDR3 is 13 residues. V dropped 5 bases and J dropped 6; count of bases not matched to a gene: 1. CDR3: CSVRLAGGNEQFF. CDR3 sequence (DNA): TGCAGCGTTAGACTAGCGGGAGGCAATGAGCAGTTCTTC.

The J gene is TRBJ1-1, the V gene TRBV7-9; D not resolved. V lost 5 bases, J lost 4 bases, and 14 bases lay in between. This CDR3 has 14 residues. Per germline, CDR1 SEHNR and CDR2 FQNEAQ (reference sequence). The CDR3 coding sequence is TGTGCCAGCAGCCCCCGACTGGTGAGCACTGAAGCTTTCTTT. Translation: CASSPRLVSTEAFF.

This clonotype was recorded at least ten times. The chain recombines TRBV11-2 with TRBJ2-5, with D unclear. The CDR3 loop spans 12 amino acids. Trimming cost V 1 base and J 5 bases, with 5 bases left between them. The germline V gene has CDR1 SGHAT and CDR2 FQNNGV. The CDR3 loop reads CASSLVTETQYF. The CDR3 DNA reads TGTGCCAGCAGCTTAGTTACGGAGACCCAGTACTTC.

This clonotype was seen at least ten times. CDR3 loop: CASSQADRTYEQYV. CDR3 in DNA: TGCGCCAGCAGCCAAGCTGACAGGACCTACGAGCAGTACGTC. The chain couples TRBV4-1 to TRBJ2-7; D may be TRBD1 (6 bases). Trimming took 1 base from V and 2 from J, leaving 9 bases between them. The germline CDR1 and CDR2 sequences are MGHRA and YSYEKL. The CDR3 covers 14 residues.

This clonotype came up once. The J gene is TRBJ2-3, the V gene TRBV7-2, with TRBD1 identical over 7 bases. Germline loops: CDR1 SGHTA, CDR2 FQGNSA. The CDR3 totals 14 residues. V lost 1 base, J lost 5 bases, and 3 bases stayed unmatched. The CDR3 DNA follows: TGTGCCAGCAGCTTAGACTGGGACAGAGATACGCAGTATTTT. Protein product: CASSLDWDRDTQYF.

V and J are TRBV15 and TRBJ2-3, with unresolved D. The CDR3 has 17 residues. V gave up 1 base and J gave up 0 bases, with 14 bases separating them. Germline CDR1 reads LNHNV; CDR2 reads YYDKDF (reference sequence). The CDR3 protein is CATSRGIQLTSTDTQYF. CDR3 coding DNA: TGTGCCACCAGCAGAGGAATTCAACTAACTAGCACAGATACGCAGTATTTT.

The chain employs TRBV20-1 and TRBJ1-2, with 12 bases matching TRBD1. Germline V gene data show CDR1 as DFQATT and CDR2 as SNEGSKA (reference sequence). The CDR3 is 16 residues long. V was pared by 1 base and J by 6 bases, with 9 bases of the junction left unmatched. The CDR3 DNA follows: TGCAGTGCTAGAGGGTTAGCGGGACAGGGGGCCGATGGCTACACCTTC. This gives the protein CSARGLAGQGADGYTF.

The sample holds many counts of this clonotype. The chain carries TRBV27 and TRBJ2-7; D may be TRBD2 (5 bases). The CDR3 consists of 13 residues. Per the germline V gene, CDR1 is MNHEY and CDR2 is SMNVEV (reference sequence). Trimming cost V 3 bases and J 3 bases, with 9 bases left between them. CDR3 residues: CASSFSAGYEQYF. The CDR3 DNA is TGTGCCAGCAGTTTTAGCGCAGGCTACGAGCAGTACTTC.

This clonotype was picked up many times. The genes are TRBV7-9 and TRBJ2-7; D might be TRBD1 (5 bases). CDR3 length equals 14 residues. CDR1 and CDR2 (germline): SEHNR, FQNEAQ (reference sequence). Trimming removed 1 base at V and 3 bases at J, with 10 bases between. The CDR3 sequence is CASSLDLGDYEQYF. The CDR3 DNA sequence: TGTGCCAGCAGCTTAGATTTAGGGGACTACGAGCAGTACTTC.

This clonotype was observed at least ten times. The V and J genes are TRBV7-9 and TRBJ2-1; D is possibly TRBD2 (6 bases). Germline values: CDR1 SEHNR, CDR2 FQNEAQ (reference sequence). The CDR3 sequence is 14 residues long. Between the trimmed V and J ends, which lost 2 bases and 6 bases, there was a span of 11 bases. This chain's CDR3 is CASSLSRGGNEQFF. CDR3 bases: TGTGCCAGCAGCTTAAGCCGGGGAGGCAATGAGCAGTTCTTC.

The table lists this clonotype with a few counts. The chain carries TRBV5-1 and TRBJ2-6; D is perhaps TRBD1 or TRBD2 (6 bases each). V dropped 6 bases and J dropped 0 bases, with 10 bases sitting between them. The V gene's germline CDR1 is SGHRS and CDR2 YFSETQ. This CDR3 has 15 amino acids. CDR3 amino acids: CASKEGDSGANVLTF. The CDR3 DNA reads as TGCGCCAGCAAGGAGGGGGACTCTGGGGCCAACGTCCTGACTTTC. The complete variable domain, with remaining parts taken from reference TRBV5-1 and TRBJ2-6, reads KAGVTQTPRYLIKTRGQQVTLSCSPISGHRSVSWYQQTPGQGLQFLFEYFSETQRNKGNFPGRFSGRQFSNSRSEMNVSTLELGDSALYLCASKEGDSGANVLTFGAGSRLTVL.

CDR3 protein: CASSPGQGVHRAFF. In nucleotides, the CDR3 is TGTGCCAGCAGTCCGGGACAGGGTGTTCATAGAGCTTTCTTT. The chain carries TRBV12-3 or TRBV12-4 and TRBJ1-1, with TRBD1 identical over 9 bases. There are 14 residues in the CDR3. The J segment lost 10 bases and the V segment lost 5 bases, leaving 11 bases of the junction unmatched.

This clonotype was found many times. This chain links TRBV28 with TRBJ2-7; 13 bases match TRBD2. The CDR3 spans 14 residues. With 5 bases clipped from V and 7 bases from J, the junction kept 5 bases outside the gene matches. The germline V gene has CDR1 MDHEN and CDR2 SYDVKM. The DNA for the CDR3 is TGTGCCAGCAGTGAGACTAGCGGGAGGAGGGAGCAGTACTTC. Translating it yields CASSETSGRREQYF. The complete variable domain, with remaining parts taken from reference TRBV28 and TRBJ2-7, reads DVKVTQSSRYLVKRTGEKVFLECVQDMDHENMFWYRQDPGLGLRLIYFSYDVKMKEKGDIPEGYSVSREKKERFSLILESASTNQTSMYLCASSETSGRREQYFGPGTRLTVT.

In its sample, this clonotype was seen many times. The chain combines TRBV7-9 with TRBJ2-1, with TRBD1 matching over 7 bases. Trimming at V came to 5 bases and at J to 0 bases, leaving 10 bases not matched to a gene. Germline V lookup: CDR1 SEHNR, CDR2 FQNEAQ (reference sequence). CDR3 length: 17 residues. CDR3 protein: CASSGWTGGLSYNEQFF. CDR3 sequence (DNA): TGTGCCAGCAGCGGTTGGACAGGAGGTCTCTCCTACAATGAGCAGTTCTTC.

This clonotype was detected many times. The chain combines TRBV15 with TRBJ2-3; 8 bases fit TRBD2. CDR1 LNHNV and CDR2 YYDKDF come from the germline V gene (reference sequence). V was pared by 1 base and J by 0 bases, with 9 bases of the junction left unmatched. CDR3 length: 18 residues. The CDR3 region has the DNA TGTGCCACCAGCAGAGCCCCCGCTAGCGGGTATAGCACAGATACGCAGTATTTT. Amino acid sequence: CATSRAPASGYSTDTQYF. Using reference TRBV15 and TRBJ2-3 for the parts outside the CDR3, the full variable domain is DAMVIQNPRYQVTQFGKPVTLSCSQTLNHNVMYWYQQKSSQAPKLLFHYYDKDFNNEADTPDNFQSRRPNTSFCFLDIRSPGLGDTAMYLCATSRAPASGYSTDTQYFGPGTRLTVL.

This clonotype appeared many times. V gene TRBV5-8 combines with J gene TRBJ1-2; a possible D gene is TRBD1 (6 bases). Germline lookup yields CDR1 SGHTS and CDR2 YDEGEE. This CDR3 spans 15 amino acids. The germline V and J ends were trimmed by 4 bases and 2 bases, with 15 bases remaining between them. In DNA form, the CDR3 reads TGTGCCAGCAGCACCTACGGTGGACAGAACTATGGCTACACCTTC. The encoded protein is CASSTYGGQNYGYTF.

A few counts support this clonotype. This chain connects TRBV20-1 to TRBJ2-5, with D unresolved. V lost 0 bases and J lost 4, with 6 bases in between. CDR1 is DFQATT, CDR2 SNEGSKA, per germline (reference sequence). This CDR3 has 12 residues. For the CDR3, the DNA is TGCAGTGCTAGAGATATCGGAGAGACCCAGTACTTC. Protein product: CSARDIGETQYF.

This clonotype was counted at least ten times. This chain uses TRBV20-1 with TRBJ1-6, with D uncertain. The V gene's germline CDR1 is DFQATT and CDR2 SNEGSKA (reference sequence). The CDR3 runs 13 residues. Trimming shortened V by 6 bases and J by 10 bases, and 16 bases separated the two germline ends. This CDR3 is CSATGEWGSPLHF. In DNA, the CDR3 is TGCAGTGCAACGGGAGAGTGGGGATCACCCCTCCACTTT.

Many counts were recorded for this clonotype. The genes are TRBV20-1 and TRBJ1-2, with 10 bases matching TRBD1. This CDR3 is built from 12 residues. The trim removed 6 bases at V and 8 bases at J, leaving 6 bases unmatched. Per the germline V gene, CDR1 is DFQATT and CDR2 is SNEGSKA (reference sequence). The CDR3 DNA is TGCAGTGCCCTGGACAGGGGGAAAGGCTACACCTTC. This translates into CSALDRGKGYTF.

This clonotype was recorded many times. This chain uses TRBV30 with TRBJ1-2, with 9 bases matching TRBD1. V lost 2 bases to trimming and J lost 8 bases; unmatched junction nucleotides: 18. CDR1 is GTSNPN and CDR2 is SVGIG in the germline V gene (reference sequence). This CDR3 spans 17 amino acids. The CDR3 region is CAWSRLELGQGGGGYTF. The CDR3 DNA sequence: TGTGCCTGGAGTAGGCTCGAACTGGGACAGGGAGGTGGAGGCTACACCTTC.

This clonotype was picked up many times. This rearrangement joins TRBV11-2 to TRBJ2-1; TRBD2 agrees at 7 bases. Trimming cost V 3 bases and J 7 bases; bases outside gene matches: 6. The CDR3 covers 14 residues. Per germline, CDR1 SGHAT and CDR2 FQNNGV. The chain's CDR3 is CASSLGVSGNEQFF. The CDR3 nucleotides are TGTGCCAGCAGCTTGGGGGTTAGCGGGAATGAGCAGTTCTTC. The full variable domain, completed using reference TRBV11-2 and TRBJ2-1, is EAGVAQSPRYKIIEKRQSVAFWCNPISGHATLYWYQQILGQGPKLLIQFQNNGVVDDSQLPKDRFSAERLKGVDSTLKIQPAKLEDSAVYLCASSLGVSGNEQFFGPGTRLTVL.

This chain connects TRBV20-1 to TRBJ2-6; D may match TRBD1 or TRBD2 (5 bases each). V was trimmed by 5 bases and J by 12 bases, leaving 11 bases between them. The CDR3 length is 11 residues. Germline CDR1 is DFQATT and CDR2 is SNEGSKA (reference sequence). This CDR3 reads CSADSGTVLTF. The CDR3 DNA follows: TGCAGTGCTGATTCAGGGACCGTCCTGACTTTC.

The genes are TRBV5-1 and TRBJ2-1; 15 bases match TRBD2. Looked up from germline, CDR1 is SGHRS and CDR2 is YFSETQ. This CDR3 region has 18 residues. V shed 3 bases, J shed 3 bases, and the junction held 7 bases outside the gene matches. The CDR3 reads CASSSGLAGGPIYNEQFF. The CDR3 bases are TGCGCCAGCAGCTCCGGACTAGCGGGAGGGCCGATCTACAATGAGCAGTTCTTC. Variable domain in full (rest from reference TRBV5-1 and TRBJ2-1): KAGVTQTPRYLIKTRGQQVTLSCSPISGHRSVSWYQQTPGQGLQFLFEYFSETQRNKGNFPGRFSGRQFSNSRSEMNVSTLELGDSALYLCASSSGLAGGPIYNEQFFGPGTRLTVL.